This record concerns one T cell receptor beta chain sequence. Its matching antigen is unknown. This entry comes from a study of T cell responses to AZD1222 COVID-19 vaccine. Measured with immunoSEQ multiplex PCR; TCRdb has only the in-frame clones, and not every one. The sample consists of over 140,000 clones, about 92% of them appearing once. Points from the study as a whole: The study identified only six AZD1222 recipients as seropositive at baseline. CD4 TCRs associated with vaccination spanned spike, dominating at 160-218 and 743-854. As reported, nearly half of all spike-specific TCRs target variant regions that are unmutated. Most donors were white British and more were female, and clonal diversity was possibly underestimated.

The TCR sequence derives from an adult who received the AZD1222 COVID-19 vaccine. The material was peripheral blood, obtained 28 days after the second AZD1222 dose.

The CDR3 sequence: CASSFRALSTDTQYF. The CDR3 DNA reads TGTGCCAGCAGTTTCAGGGCCCTTAGCACAGATACGCAGTATTTT. The chain links TRBV7-2 to TRBJ2-3; a weak D match, TRBD1 (5 bases). The CDR3 is 15 residues long. Trimming stripped 6 bases from V and 0 bases from J, with 13 bases between. Germline V CDR1 and CDR2: SGHTA, FQGNSA.